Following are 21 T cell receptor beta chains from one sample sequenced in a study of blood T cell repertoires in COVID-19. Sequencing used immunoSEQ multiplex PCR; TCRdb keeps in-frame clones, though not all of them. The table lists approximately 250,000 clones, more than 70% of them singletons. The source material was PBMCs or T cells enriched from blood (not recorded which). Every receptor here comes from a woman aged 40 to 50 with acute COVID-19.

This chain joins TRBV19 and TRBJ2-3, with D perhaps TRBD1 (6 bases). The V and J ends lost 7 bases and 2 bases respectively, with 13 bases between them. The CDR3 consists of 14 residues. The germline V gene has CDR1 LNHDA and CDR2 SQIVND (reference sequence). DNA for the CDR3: TGTGCCAGTAAAGGGGGTAGCGACACAGATACGCAGTATTTT. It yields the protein CASKGGSDTDTQYF.

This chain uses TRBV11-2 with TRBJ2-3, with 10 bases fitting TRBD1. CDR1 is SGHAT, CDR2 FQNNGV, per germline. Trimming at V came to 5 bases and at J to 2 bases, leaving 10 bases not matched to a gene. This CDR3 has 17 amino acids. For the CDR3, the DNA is TGTGCCAGCAGCCCCCGACAGGGGGCGGTTTCCACAGATACGCAGTATTTT. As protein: CASSPRQGAVSTDTQYF.

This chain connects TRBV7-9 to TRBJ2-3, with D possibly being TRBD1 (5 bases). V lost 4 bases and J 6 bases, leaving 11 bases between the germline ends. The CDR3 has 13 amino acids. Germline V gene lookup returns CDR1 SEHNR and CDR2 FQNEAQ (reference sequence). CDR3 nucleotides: TGTGCCAGCAGCTGGGCAGCAGGGGATACGCAGTATTTT. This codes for CASSWAAGDTQYF. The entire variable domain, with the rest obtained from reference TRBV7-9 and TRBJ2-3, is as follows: DTGVSQNPRHKITKRGQNVTFRCDPISEHNRLYWYRQTLGQGPEFLTYFQNEAQLEKSRLLSDRFSAERPKGSFSTLEIQRTEQGDSAMYLCASSWAAGDTQYFGPGTRLTVL.

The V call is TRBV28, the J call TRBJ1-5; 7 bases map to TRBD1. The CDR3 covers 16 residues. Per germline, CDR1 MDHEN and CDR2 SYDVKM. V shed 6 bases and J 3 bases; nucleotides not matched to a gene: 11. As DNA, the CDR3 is TGTGCCAGCAGGCTATCGGGTGACAGGGCCAATCAGCCCCAGCATTTT. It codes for CASRLSGDRANQPQHF.

The CDR3: CASSAYTSGRLHEQYF. As DNA, the CDR3 is TGTGCCAGCAGCGCTTACACTAGCGGGAGACTCCACGAGCAGTACTTC. The chain combines TRBV5-5 with TRBJ2-7; the match to TRBD2 covers 11 bases. Germline trimming cut 4 bases from V and 5 bases from J; bases unmatched to any gene: 11. Germline V lookup: CDR1 SGHKS, CDR2 YYEKEE (reference sequence). The CDR3 contains 16 residues.

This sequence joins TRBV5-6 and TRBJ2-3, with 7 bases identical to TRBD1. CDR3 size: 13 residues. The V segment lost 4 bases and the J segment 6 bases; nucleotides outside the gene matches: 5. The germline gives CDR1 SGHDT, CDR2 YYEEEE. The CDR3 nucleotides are TGTGCCAGCAGCACGAACAGGGGTGATACGCAGTATTTT. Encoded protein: CASSTNRGDTQYF.

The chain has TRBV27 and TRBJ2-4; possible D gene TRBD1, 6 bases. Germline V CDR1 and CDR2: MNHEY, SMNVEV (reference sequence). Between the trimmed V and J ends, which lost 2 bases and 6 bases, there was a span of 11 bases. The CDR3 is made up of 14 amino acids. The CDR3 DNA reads TGTGCCAGCAGTTTACGACAGGACGGAAACATTCAGTACTTC. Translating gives CASSLRQDGNIQYF.

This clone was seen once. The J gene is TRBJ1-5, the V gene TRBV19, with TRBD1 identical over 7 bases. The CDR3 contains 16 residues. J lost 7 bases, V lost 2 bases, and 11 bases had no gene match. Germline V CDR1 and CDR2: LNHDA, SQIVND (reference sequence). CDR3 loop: CASSIKTGTRDQPQHF. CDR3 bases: TGTGCCAGTAGTATAAAGACAGGGACCCGGGACCAGCCCCAGCATTTT.

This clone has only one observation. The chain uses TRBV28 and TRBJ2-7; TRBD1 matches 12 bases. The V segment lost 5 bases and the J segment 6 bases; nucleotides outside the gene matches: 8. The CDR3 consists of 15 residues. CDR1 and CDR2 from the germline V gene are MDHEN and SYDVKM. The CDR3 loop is CASSPPGQGASEQYF. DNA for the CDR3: TGTGCCAGCAGTCCCCCGGGACAGGGGGCTAGCGAGCAGTACTTC.

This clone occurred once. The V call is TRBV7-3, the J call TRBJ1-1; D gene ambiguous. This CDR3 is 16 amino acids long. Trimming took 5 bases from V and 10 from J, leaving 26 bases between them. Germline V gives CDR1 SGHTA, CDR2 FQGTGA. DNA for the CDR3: TGTGCCAGCAGCCCAGGAGGCAGGCCCTACCTAGAGGGAGCTTTCTTT. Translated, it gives CASSPGGRPYLEGAFF.

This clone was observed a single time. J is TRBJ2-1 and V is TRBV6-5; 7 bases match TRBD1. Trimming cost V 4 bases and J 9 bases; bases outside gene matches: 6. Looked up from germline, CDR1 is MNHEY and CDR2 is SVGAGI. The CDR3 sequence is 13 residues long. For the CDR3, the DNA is TGTGCCAGCAGTTCGACAGGGCCAGGTGAGCAGTTCTTC. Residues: CASSSTGPGEQFF.

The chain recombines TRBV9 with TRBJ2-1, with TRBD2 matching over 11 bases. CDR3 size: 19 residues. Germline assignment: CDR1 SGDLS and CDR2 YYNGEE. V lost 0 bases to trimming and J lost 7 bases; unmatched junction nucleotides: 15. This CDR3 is CASSVGGTAPGLAENEQFF. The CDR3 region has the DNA TGTGCCAGCAGCGTAGGGGGGACAGCCCCGGGACTAGCGGAAAATGAGCAGTTCTTC.

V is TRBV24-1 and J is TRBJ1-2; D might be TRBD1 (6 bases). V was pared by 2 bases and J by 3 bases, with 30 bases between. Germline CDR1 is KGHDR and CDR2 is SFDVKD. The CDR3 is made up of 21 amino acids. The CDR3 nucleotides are TGTGCCACCAGTGATTCCGGGGGGCAGTCCCTAACATCGGGTCGCGACTATGGCTACACCTTC. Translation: CATSDSGGQSLTSGRDYGYTF.

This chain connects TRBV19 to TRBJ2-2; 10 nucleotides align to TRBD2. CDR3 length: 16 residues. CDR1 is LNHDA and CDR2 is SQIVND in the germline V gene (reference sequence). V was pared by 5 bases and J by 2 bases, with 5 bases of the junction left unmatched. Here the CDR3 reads CASSPRTSGNTGELFF. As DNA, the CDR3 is TGTGCCAGTAGTCCAAGGACTAGCGGTAACACCGGGGAGCTGTTTTTT.

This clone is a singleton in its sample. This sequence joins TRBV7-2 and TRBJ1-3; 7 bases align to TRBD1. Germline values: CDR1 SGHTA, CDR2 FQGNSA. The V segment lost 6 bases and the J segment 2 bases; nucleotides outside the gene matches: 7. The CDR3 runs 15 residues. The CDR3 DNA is TGTGCCAGCAGTCCTCAGACAGGGCCTGGAAACACCATATATTTT. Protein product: CASSPQTGPGNTIYF. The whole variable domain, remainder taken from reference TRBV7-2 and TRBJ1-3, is GAGVSQSPSNKVTEKGKDVELRCDPISGHTALYWYRQSLGQGLEFLIYFQGNSAPDKSGLPSDRFSAERTGGSVSTLTIQRTQQEDSAVYLCASSPQTGPGNTIYFGEGSWLTVV.

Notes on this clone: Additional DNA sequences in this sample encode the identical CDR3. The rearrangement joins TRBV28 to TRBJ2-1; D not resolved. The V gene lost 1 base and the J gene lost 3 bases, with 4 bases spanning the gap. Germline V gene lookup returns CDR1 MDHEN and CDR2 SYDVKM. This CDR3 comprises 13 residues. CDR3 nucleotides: TGTGCCAGCAGTTTATCAGGCTACAATGAGCAGTTCTTC. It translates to CASSLSGYNEQFF. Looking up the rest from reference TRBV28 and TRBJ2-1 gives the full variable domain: DVKVTQSSRYLVKRTGEKVFLECVQDMDHENMFWYRQDPGLGLRLIYFSYDVKMKEKGDIPEGYSVSREKKERFSLILESASTNQTSMYLCASSLSGYNEQFFGPGTRLTVL.

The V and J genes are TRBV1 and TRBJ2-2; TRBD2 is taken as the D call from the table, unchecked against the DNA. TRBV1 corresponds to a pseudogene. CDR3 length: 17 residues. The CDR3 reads CTSPYPPESVSTGELFF. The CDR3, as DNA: TGCACCAGCCCCTACCCGCCGGAGAGTGTAAGCACCGGGGAGCTGTTTTTT.

CDR3 in amino acids: CSATGRYGYTF. The CDR3 coding sequence is TGCAGTGCTACAGGGCGCTATGGCTACACCTTC. The chain carries TRBV20-1 and TRBJ1-2; D might be TRBD1 (5 bases). Per the germline V gene, CDR1 is DFQATT and CDR2 is SNEGSKA (reference sequence). The V and J ends lost 4 bases and 4 bases respectively, with 7 bases between them. The length of the CDR3 is 11 residues.

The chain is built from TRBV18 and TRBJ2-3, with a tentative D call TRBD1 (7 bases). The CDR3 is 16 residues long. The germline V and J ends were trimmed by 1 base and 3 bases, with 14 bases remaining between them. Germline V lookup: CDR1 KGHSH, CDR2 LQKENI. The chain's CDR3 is CASSPQEQGTTDTQYF. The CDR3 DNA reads TGTGCCAGCTCACCACAGGAACAGGGGACTACAGATACGCAGTATTTT.

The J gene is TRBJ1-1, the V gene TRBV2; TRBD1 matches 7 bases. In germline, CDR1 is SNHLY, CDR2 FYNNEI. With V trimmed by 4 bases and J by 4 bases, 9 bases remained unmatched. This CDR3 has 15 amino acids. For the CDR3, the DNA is TGTGCCAGCAGTGCTTCTTTATCAGGGGGCACTGAAGCTTTCTTT. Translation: CASSASLSGGTEAFF.

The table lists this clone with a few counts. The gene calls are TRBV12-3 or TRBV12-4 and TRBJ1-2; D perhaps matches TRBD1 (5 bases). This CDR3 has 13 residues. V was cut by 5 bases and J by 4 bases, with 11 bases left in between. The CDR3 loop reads CASSPAGIYGYTF. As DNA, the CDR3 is TGTGCCAGCAGTCCAGCAGGGATCTATGGCTACACCTTC.